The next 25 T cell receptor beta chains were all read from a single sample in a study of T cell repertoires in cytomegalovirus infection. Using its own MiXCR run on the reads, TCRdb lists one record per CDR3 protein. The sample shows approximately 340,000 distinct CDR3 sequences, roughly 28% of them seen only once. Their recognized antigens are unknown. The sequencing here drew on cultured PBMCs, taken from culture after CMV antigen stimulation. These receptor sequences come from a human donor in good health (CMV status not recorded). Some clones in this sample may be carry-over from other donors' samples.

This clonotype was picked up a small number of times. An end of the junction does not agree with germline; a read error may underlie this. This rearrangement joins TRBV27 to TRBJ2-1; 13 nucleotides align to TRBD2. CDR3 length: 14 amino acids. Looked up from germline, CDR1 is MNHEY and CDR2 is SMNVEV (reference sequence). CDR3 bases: TGTGCCAGCAGGTCAGGCACTAGCGGGAGGGCCATCGACTTC. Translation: CASRSGTSGRAIDF.

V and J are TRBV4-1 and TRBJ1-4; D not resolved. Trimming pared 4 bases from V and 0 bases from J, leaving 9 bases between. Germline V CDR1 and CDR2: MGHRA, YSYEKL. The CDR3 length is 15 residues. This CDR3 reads CASSRIIATNEKLFF. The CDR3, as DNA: TGCGCCAGCAGCCGAATCATTGCAACTAATGAAAAACTGTTTTTT.

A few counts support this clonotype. The CDR3 bases are TGCAGCGTTAGCCAGGGGGAAGAGACCCAGTACTTC. Its protein is CSVSQGEETQYF. The chain uses TRBV29-1 and TRBJ2-5; 7 bases are shared with TRBD1. Looked up from germline, CDR1 is SQVTM and CDR2 is ANQGSEA. The CDR3 consists of 12 residues. Losses at the gene ends were 5 bases for V and 3 bases for J; bases not matched to a gene: 3.

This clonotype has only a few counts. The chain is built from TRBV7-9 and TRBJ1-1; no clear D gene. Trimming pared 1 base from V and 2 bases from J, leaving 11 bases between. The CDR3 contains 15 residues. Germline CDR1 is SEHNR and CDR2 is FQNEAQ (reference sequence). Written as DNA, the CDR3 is TGTGCCAGCAGCTTAGTTGAGGAGCGTAACACTGAAGCTTTCTTT. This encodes CASSLVEERNTEAFF.

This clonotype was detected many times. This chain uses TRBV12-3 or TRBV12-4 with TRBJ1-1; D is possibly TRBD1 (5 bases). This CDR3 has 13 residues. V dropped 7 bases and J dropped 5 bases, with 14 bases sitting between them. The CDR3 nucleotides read TGTGCCAGCACCCCAGGGAGAGGAACTGAAGCTTTCTTT. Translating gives CASTPGRGTEAFF.

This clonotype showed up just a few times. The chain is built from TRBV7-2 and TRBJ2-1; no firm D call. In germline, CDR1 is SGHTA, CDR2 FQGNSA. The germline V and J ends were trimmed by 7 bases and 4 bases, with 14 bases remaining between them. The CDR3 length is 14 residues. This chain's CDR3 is CASTPRDPYNEQFF. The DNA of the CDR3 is TGTGCCAGCACCCCCCGAGACCCTTACAATGAGCAGTTCTTC.

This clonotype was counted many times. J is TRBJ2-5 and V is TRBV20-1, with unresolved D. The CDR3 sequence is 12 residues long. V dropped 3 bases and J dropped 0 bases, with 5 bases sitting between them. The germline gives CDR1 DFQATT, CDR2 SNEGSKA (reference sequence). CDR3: CSASDDQETQYF. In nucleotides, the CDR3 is TGCAGTGCTAGTGACGACCAAGAGACCCAGTACTTC.

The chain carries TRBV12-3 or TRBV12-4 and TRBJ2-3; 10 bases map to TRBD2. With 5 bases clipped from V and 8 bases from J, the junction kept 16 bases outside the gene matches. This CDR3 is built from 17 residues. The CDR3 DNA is TGTGCCAGCAGTCATACCGTAGCGGGGGGCGGCCTTCGTACGCAGTATTTT. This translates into CASSHTVAGGGLRTQYF.

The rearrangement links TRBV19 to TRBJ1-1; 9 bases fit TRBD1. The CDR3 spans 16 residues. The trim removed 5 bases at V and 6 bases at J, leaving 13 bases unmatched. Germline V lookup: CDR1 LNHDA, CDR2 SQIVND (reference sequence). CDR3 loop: CASSLIYRGPGSEAFF. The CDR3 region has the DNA TGTGCCAGTAGTCTGATTTACAGGGGGCCGGGGTCTGAAGCTTTCTTT.

This chain's CDR3 is CASSYSGGSNTEAFF. CDR3 DNA sequence: TGTGCCAGCAGTTACTCAGGGGGATCGAACACTGAAGCTTTCTTT. The chain combines TRBV6-6 with TRBJ1-1; D might be TRBD1 (6 bases). V lost 0 bases and J 1 base, leaving 9 bases between the germline ends. The V gene's germline CDR1 is MNHNY and CDR2 SVGAGI (reference sequence). This CDR3 is 15 amino acids long.

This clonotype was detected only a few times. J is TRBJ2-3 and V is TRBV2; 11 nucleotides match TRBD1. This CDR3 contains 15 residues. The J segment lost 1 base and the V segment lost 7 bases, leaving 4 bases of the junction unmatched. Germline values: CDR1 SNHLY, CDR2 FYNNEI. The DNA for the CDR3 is TGTGCCAGCACCCGGGACAGGGGGGGCACAGATACGCAGTATTTT. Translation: CASTRDRGGTDTQYF.

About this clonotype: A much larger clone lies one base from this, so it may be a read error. DNA of the CDR3: TGTGCCAGCAGCTTAGAGGTTGGCTCCACTCGGTATTTT. Translation: CASSLEVGSTRYF. The rearrangement uses TRBV11-2 and TRBJ2-3; D unclear. CDR3 length equals 13 residues. CDR1 and CDR2 from the germline V gene are SGHAT and FQNNGV. V was pared by 0 bases and J by 14 bases, with 15 bases between.

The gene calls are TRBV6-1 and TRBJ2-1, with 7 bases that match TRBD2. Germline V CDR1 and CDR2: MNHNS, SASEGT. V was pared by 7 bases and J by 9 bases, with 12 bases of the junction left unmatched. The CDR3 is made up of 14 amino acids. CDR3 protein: CASTEASGGSEQFF. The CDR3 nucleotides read TGTGCCAGCACGGAGGCTAGCGGTGGTAGTGAGCAGTTCTTC.

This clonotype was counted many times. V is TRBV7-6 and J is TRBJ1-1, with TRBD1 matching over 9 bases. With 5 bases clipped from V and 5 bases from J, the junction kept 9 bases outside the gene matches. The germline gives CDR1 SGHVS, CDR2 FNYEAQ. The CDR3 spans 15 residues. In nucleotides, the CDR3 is TGTGCCAGCAGCGGACGGACAGGGGTAGGGACTGAAGCTTTCTTT. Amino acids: CASSGRTGVGTEAFF.

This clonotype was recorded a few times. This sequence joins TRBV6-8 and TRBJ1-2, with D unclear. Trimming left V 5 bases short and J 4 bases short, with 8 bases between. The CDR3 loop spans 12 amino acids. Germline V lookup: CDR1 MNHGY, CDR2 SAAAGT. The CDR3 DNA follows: TGTGCCAGCAGTGTGGCAGCCTATGGCTACACCTTC. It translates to CASSVAAYGYTF.

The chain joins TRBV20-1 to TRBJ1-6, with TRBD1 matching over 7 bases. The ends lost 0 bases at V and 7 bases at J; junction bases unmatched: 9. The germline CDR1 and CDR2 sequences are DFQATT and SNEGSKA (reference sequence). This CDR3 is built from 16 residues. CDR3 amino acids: CSARDRMAGGNSPLHF. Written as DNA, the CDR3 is TGCAGTGCTAGAGATCGTATGGCAGGGGGAAATTCACCCCTCCACTTT.

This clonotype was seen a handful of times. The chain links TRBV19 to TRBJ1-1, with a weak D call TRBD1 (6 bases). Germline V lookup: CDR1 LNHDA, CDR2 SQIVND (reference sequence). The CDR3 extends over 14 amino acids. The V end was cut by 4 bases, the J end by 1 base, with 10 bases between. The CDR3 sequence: CASSTTGWNTEAFF. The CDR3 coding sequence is TGTGCCAGTAGTACCACAGGGTGGAACACTGAAGCTTTCTTT.

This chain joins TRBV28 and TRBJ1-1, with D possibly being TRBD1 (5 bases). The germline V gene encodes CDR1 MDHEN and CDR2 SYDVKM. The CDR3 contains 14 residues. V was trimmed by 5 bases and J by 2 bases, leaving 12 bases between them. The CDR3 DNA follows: TGTGCCAGCAGTCCGACAGCCCCCAACACTGAAGCTTTCTTT. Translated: CASSPTAPNTEAFF. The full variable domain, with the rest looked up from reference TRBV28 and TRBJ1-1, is DVKVTQSSRYLVKRTGEKVFLECVQDMDHENMFWYRQDPGLGLRLIYFSYDVKMKEKGDIPEGYSVSREKKERFSLILESASTNQTSMYLCASSPTAPNTEAFFGQGTRLTVV.

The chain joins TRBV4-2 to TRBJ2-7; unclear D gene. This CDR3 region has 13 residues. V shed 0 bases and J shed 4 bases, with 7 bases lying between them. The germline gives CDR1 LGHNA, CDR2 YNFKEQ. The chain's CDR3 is CASSQDYEYEQYF. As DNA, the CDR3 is TGTGCCAGCAGCCAAGATTATGAGTACGAGCAGTACTTC.

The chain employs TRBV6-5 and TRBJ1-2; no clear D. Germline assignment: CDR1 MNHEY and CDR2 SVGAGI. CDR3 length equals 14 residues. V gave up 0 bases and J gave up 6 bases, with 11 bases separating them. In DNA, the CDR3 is TGTGCCAGCAGTTACTCGCGGAGGGTACATGGCTACACCTTC. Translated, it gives CASSYSRRVHGYTF.

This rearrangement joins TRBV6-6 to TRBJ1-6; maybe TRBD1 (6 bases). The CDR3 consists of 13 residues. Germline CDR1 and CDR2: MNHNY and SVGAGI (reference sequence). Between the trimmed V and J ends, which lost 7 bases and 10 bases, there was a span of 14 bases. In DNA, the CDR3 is TGTGCCAGCACCGCTGGGAGGGGGTCACCCCTCCACTTT. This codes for CASTAGRGSPLHF.

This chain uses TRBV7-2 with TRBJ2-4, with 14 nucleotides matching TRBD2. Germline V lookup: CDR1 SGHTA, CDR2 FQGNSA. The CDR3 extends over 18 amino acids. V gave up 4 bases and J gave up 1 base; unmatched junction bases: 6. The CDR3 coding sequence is TGTGCCAGCAGCTACGGGACTAGCGGGGGTGGGGCCAAAAACATTCAGTACTTC. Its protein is CASSYGTSGGGAKNIQYF.

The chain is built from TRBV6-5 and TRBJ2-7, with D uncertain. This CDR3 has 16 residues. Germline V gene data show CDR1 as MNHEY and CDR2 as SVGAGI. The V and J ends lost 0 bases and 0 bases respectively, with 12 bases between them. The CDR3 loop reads CASSYSLAASSYEQYF. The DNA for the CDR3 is TGTGCCAGCAGTTACTCCTTGGCAGCGAGCTCCTACGAGCAGTACTTC.

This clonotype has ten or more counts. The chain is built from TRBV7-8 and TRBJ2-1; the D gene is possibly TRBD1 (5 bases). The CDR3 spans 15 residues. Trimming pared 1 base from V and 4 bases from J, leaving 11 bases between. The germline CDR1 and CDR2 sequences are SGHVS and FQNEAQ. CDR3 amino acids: CASSLDFDSYNEQFF. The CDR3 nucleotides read TGTGCCAGCAGCTTAGATTTTGACAGTTACAATGAGCAGTTCTTC.

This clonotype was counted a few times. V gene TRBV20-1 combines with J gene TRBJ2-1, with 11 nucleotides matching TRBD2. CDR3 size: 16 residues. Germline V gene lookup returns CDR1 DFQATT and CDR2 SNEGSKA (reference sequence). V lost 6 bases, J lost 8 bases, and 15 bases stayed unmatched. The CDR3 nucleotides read TGCAGTGCCTTATCCTGGACTAGCGGGCCGACCGATGAGCAGTTCTTC. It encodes CSALSWTSGPTDEQFF.